Listed here is a single TCR beta chain. Its recognized antigen is unknown. One base away there is no much larger clone; base qualities are not given. This sample is part of a study of shared clonotypes between healthy human individuals (dated by TCRdb to the early 2020s). With respect to the entire study: The cohort included a few men and a couple of women between 18 and 49 years of age. For each donor, three plates each were used for CD4 naive and CD4 memory, two plates were used for CD8 naive, and one plate was used for CD8 memory. To estimate repertoire size and how much clonotypes are shared between individuals, the study performed deep sequencing of blood TCR repertoires from a handful of healthy adults. Libraries were prepared and TCR repertoires were sequenced by different laboratories using diverse techniques, in order to increase sequencing depth and limit assay-specific biases. Each donor's leukapheresis produced roughly between roughly 0.9 and 8.9 billion PBMCs.

From the cysteine up to the phenylalanine, the CDR3 has a length of 12 residues. The DNA shown is the 36-base CDR3, in frame from base 1. CDR1 and CDR2 are drawn from the germline V gene: KGHSH, LQKENI. Trimming removed 4 bases from V and 6 bases from J, leaving 10 bases between the germline ends. TCR CDR3 regions were amplified from genomic DNA by multiplex PCR using the deep immunoSEQ assay. For each cell subset, the extracted genomic DNA was distributed evenly across all wells of several immunoSEQ 96-well plates, and each plate served as one replicate. For sorted subsets, roughly 200 ng of genomic DNA, equivalent to 25,000 to 30,000 T cell genomes, went into each replicate PCR. Purified libraries were quantified with a Qubit 3.0 fluorometer, sized on a Bioanalyzer 2100, and re-quantified with the KAPA Library Quantification kit. Every immunoSEQ 96-well plate was sequenced on a separate single-read 150-cycle Illumina NextSeq 550 flow cell. Concerning the study's data processing: Because the immunoSEQ output held only junctional sequences and lacked quality scores, the filtering could not match the filtering applied to full-length reads. Sequences were annotated with PyIR, a Python wrapper for IgBLAST v1.9, and V/J genes and CDR3 were assigned using IMGT germline references. Reads were filtered out if the reads had weak V/J assignments (E-value above 1e-6), no CDR3, stop codons, out-of-frame junctions, or ambiguous translated residues. V3J clonotypes were defined as sequences sharing an identical inferred V gene, J gene, and CDR3 amino acid sequence. Percentage overlap between repertoires was computed as shared unique clonotypes divided by the size of the smaller repertoire. RTK rarefaction, the Chao1 estimator, and Recon v2.1 estimates of unobserved clonotypes were used to assess repertoire richness. OLGA was used to compute generation probabilities for all TCRbeta clonotypes that the gDNA method yielded from a handful of donors. The table comes from immuneACCESS by way of TCRdb, which keeps in-frame sequences with V and J called. Part of the clones is missing from these tables; in studies checked, under half for an unresolved V gene and the rest for unknown reasons. From that table come the V and J calls and clone size; the DNA was used to work out D and trimming. The table for this sample lists approximately 1,000,000 clones; around 78% of them were counted only once. The top ten hold 0.4% to 0.55% of the sample.

Summary of the overall study and its limitations: Sampling was restricted to blood, and TCR repertoires in tissue are likely to differ from TCR repertoires in blood. Based on pairwise subsampling, the degree of clonotype sharing among donors was expected to be affected by sequencing depth. Across a few donors, around 5% of naive CD4, roughly 3.5% of naive CD8, 2% to 2.5% of memory CD4, and approximately 0.4% of memory CD8 clonotypes were shared. The genetic and exposure-history diversity represented was limited by the small number of donors. Higher generation probabilities were observed for clonotypes shared by all four sorted-subset donors than for non-shared clonotypes. Incomplete sequencing was indicated by rarefaction of sorted-subset datasets, despite the large sequencing depth. Naive subsets generally had larger estimated clonotype richness than memory subsets did.

Healthy HIV-negative adults with no recently reported acute infections or vaccinations were included as donors. Only Caucasian adults living in Nashville, Tennessee, USA were represented among the donors. CD4+ T cells were enriched by magnetic negative selection; naive cells were then positively selected on CD45RA, and the negative fraction formed the memory subset. Blood was collected by leukapheresis, and PBMCs were isolated by Ficoll-Histopaque density gradient centrifugation and then cryopreserved in liquid nitrogen vapor phase. Analytical flow cytometry was used to check the purity and quantity of each magnetically sorted T cell population. Genomic DNA was isolated from every sorted fraction and measured by UV absorbance on a Nanodrop 2000c.

This clonotype was sampled from a man younger than 35 in good health. Some clones in this sample may be carry-over from other donors' samples. Input material: memory CD4+ T cells from PBMCs. This specimen's cell subset or site label, interpreted: CD45RA-negative fraction. The chain was built from TRBV18 and TRBJ2-7; a confident D gene designation cannot be given. The CDR3 reads as follows: CASSLLVGEQYF. The nucleotide sequence is given as TGTGCCAGCTCACTATTAGTCGGCGAGCAGTACTTC.